Following are 14 T cell receptor beta chains from one sample sequenced in a study of siplizumab effects on memory and regulatory T cells. The table came from immunoSEQ multiplex PCR; TCRdb's copy has only in-frame clones and leaves some out. Of some 63,000 clones listed, just over 95% are singletons. The sample taken for sequencing was naive CD8+ T cells sorted from blood. The receptors were sampled from a human donor in good health.

The CDR3 here is CASSLVMAGATDSPLHF. The DNA for the CDR3 is TGTGCCAGCAGCTTAGTTATGGCAGGGGCTACGGATTCACCCCTCCACTTT. V gene TRBV7-6 combines with J gene TRBJ1-6; D might be TRBD1 (6 bases). CDR3 size: 17 residues. Per germline, CDR1 SGHVS and CDR2 FNYEAQ. Between the trimmed V and J ends, which lost 1 base and 8 bases, there was a span of 18 bases.

The genes are TRBV10-3 and TRBJ2-7; 9 positions match TRBD1. V lost 4 bases, J lost 0 bases, and 4 bases stayed unmatched. CDR1 is ENHRY and CDR2 is SYGVKD in the germline V gene. The CDR3 has 15 amino acids. The CDR3 reads CAISGTGDSSYEQYF. CDR3 sequence (DNA): TGTGCCATCAGTGGGACAGGGGATAGCTCCTACGAGCAGTACTTC.

The rearrangement uses TRBV5-6 and TRBJ2-7, with unresolved D. CDR1 and CDR2 (germline): SGHDT, YYEEEE. The CDR3 extends over 11 amino acids. The V and J ends lost 4 bases and 7 bases respectively, with 9 bases between them. The CDR3: CASSHTLEQYF. The CDR3 region has the DNA TGTGCCAGCAGCCATACCCTAGAGCAGTACTTC.

This clone was found once. V gene TRBV9 combines with J gene TRBJ2-5; no reliable D call. Trimming left V 6 bases short and J 0 bases short, with 15 bases between. The CDR3 spans 15 residues. Germline V gene sequence: CDR1 SGDLS, CDR2 YYNGEE. CDR3 region: CASTPGRSYQETQYF. CDR3 sequence (DNA): TGTGCCAGCACCCCCGGGCGGAGCTACCAAGAGACCCAGTACTTC.

The V gene is TRBV2, the J gene TRBJ1-4; perhaps TRBD1 as D (5 bases). The V gene's germline CDR1 is SNHLY and CDR2 FYNNEI. The length of the CDR3 is 18 residues. V was cut by 2 bases and J by 4 bases, with 20 bases left in between. CDR3 sequence reads: CASSEIYYPRGFNEKLFF. As DNA, the CDR3 is TGTGCCAGCAGTGAAATATACTACCCTAGGGGATTTAATGAAAAACTGTTTTTT.

The rearrangement joins TRBV10-1 to TRBJ2-7, with D unclear. Germline CDR1 WNHNN, CDR2 SYGVQD (reference sequence). Trimming shortened V by 2 bases and J by 4 bases, and 6 bases separated the two germline ends. The CDR3 is 12 amino acids. The CDR3 loop reads CASSEHLYEQYF. For the CDR3, the DNA is TGCGCCAGCAGTGAGCATCTTTACGAGCAGTACTTC.

The genes are TRBV4-1 and TRBJ1-4, with D hard to call. The CDR3 runs 14 residues. Germline lookup yields CDR1 MGHRA and CDR2 YSYEKL. V dropped 1 base and J dropped 8 bases, with 11 bases sitting between them. CDR3 sequence: CASSQGGLNEKLFF. DNA for the CDR3: TGCGCCAGCAGCCAAGGAGGGTTGAACGAAAAACTGTTTTTT.

The chain combines TRBV7-9 with TRBJ1-2; D is undetermined. Per the germline V gene, CDR1 is SEHNR and CDR2 is FQNEAQ (reference sequence). The V end lost 1 base, the J end lost 6 bases, and 21 bases lay between the germline ends. The CDR3 is 17 residues long. DNA for the CDR3: TGTGCCAGCAGCTTAGGGCCCGCAGCCCAAACTATCCATGGCTACACCTTC. This encodes CASSLGPAAQTIHGYTF.

The V call is TRBV19, the J call TRBJ2-4, with 7 bases identical to TRBD2. With V trimmed by 4 bases and J by 0 bases, 9 bases remained unmatched. Germline loops: CDR1 LNHDA, CDR2 SQIVND (reference sequence). This CDR3 is 17 amino acids long. CDR3 in DNA: TGTGCCAGTAGTACCGAGACTAGCCCCATAGCCAAAAACATTCAGTACTTC. It encodes CASSTETSPIAKNIQYF.

This chain uses TRBV2 with TRBJ2-2; 12 bases line up with TRBD2. The CDR3 covers 15 residues. V trimming: 6 bases; J trimming: 4 bases; junction bases outside the gene matches: 3. Germline assignment: CDR1 SNHLY and CDR2 FYNNEI. The CDR3 spells CASRLAGGLTGELFF. The CDR3 DNA follows: TGTGCCAGCAGGCTAGCGGGGGGGCTCACCGGGGAGCTGTTTTTT.

This clone appeared a few times. The chain joins TRBV9 to TRBJ2-5; D is ambiguous. There are 11 residues in the CDR3. The germline V gene encodes CDR1 SGDLS and CDR2 YYNGEE. Trimming left V 3 bases short and J 4 bases short, with 4 bases between. CDR3 region: CASSDGETQYF. The CDR3 coding sequence is TGTGCCAGCAGCGATGGAGAGACCCAGTACTTC. The full variable domain, with the rest looked up from reference TRBV9 and TRBJ2-5, is DSGVTQTPKHLITATGQRVTLRCSPRSGDLSVYWYQQSLDQGLQFLIQYYNGEERAKGNILERFSAQQFPDLHSELNLSSLELGDSALYFCASSDGETQYFGPGTRLLVL.

V is TRBV6-6 and J is TRBJ1-5, with unresolved D. CDR1 and CDR2 from the germline V gene are MNHNY and SVGAGI (reference sequence). The CDR3 is 12 residues long. The ends were cut back, 0 bases at V and 5 bases at J, with 2 bases in the middle. CDR3 loop: CASSYSDQPQHF. DNA of the CDR3: TGTGCCAGCAGTTACTCAGATCAGCCCCAGCATTTT.

The rearrangement links TRBV27 to TRBJ1-2, with 7 bases that match TRBD1. The CDR3 spans 12 residues. The germline gives CDR1 MNHEY, CDR2 SMNVEV (reference sequence). Trimming cost V 6 bases and J 2 bases; bases outside gene matches: 0. The CDR3 bases are TGTGCCAGCAGGACAGGGAACTATGGCTACACCTTC. Its protein product is CASRTGNYGYTF.

J is TRBJ2-7 and V is TRBV6-5, with a weak D call TRBD1 (6 bases). This CDR3 is 13 amino acids long. Trimming took 6 bases from V and 3 from J, leaving 12 bases between them. Per the germline V gene, CDR1 is MNHEY and CDR2 is SVGAGI. The CDR3 spells CASRTGPHYEQYF. The CDR3 region has the DNA TGTGCCAGCAGGACAGGCCCTCACTACGAGCAGTACTTC.